Below are 6 T cell receptor beta chains sequenced from a single sample in a study of blood T cell repertoires in COVID-19. Clones were sequenced by immunoSEQ multiplex PCR, and TCRdb holds only the in-frame ones, with some missing. The sample lists roughly 250,000 clones; around nine tenths were seen once. Material: peripheral blood. These receptor sequences come from a man aged 40-50 years who had recovered from COVID-19.

The chain carries TRBV6-5 and TRBJ1-4, with 8 bases aligning to TRBD1. The ends lost 9 bases at V and 7 bases at J; junction bases unmatched: 10. CDR3 length equals 14 residues. The V gene's germline CDR1 is MNHEY and CDR2 SVGAGI. CDR3 residues: CASGGAGGLEKLFF. The CDR3 DNA follows: TGTGCCAGTGGTGGGGCAGGGGGCCTTGAAAAACTGTTTTTT.

This clone was picked up a small number of times. This rearrangement joins TRBV30 to TRBJ2-3, with a weak D call TRBD2 (5 bases). This CDR3 is built from 13 residues. Germline V lookup: CDR1 GTSNPN, CDR2 SVGIG (reference sequence). Trimming cost V 2 bases and J 4 bases, with 10 bases left between them. The CDR3 here is CAWSPGGADTQYF. CDR3 coding DNA: TGTGCCTGGAGTCCTGGAGGAGCAGATACGCAGTATTTT. Complete variable domain (other parts from reference TRBV30 and TRBJ2-3): SQTIHQWPATLVQPVGSPLSLECTVEGTSNPNLYWYRQAAGRGLQLLFYSVGIGQISSEVPQNLSASRPQDRQFILSSKKLLLSDSGFYLCAWSPGGADTQYFGPGTRLTVL.

The V call is TRBV30, the J call TRBJ1-6, with D uncertain. Trimming left V 0 bases short and J 10 bases short, with 10 bases between. Germline-derived CDR1 and CDR2 are GTSNPN and SVGIG (reference sequence). CDR3 length equals 13 residues. CDR3 sequence reads: CAWSVATQSPLHF. CDR3 bases: TGTGCCTGGAGTGTAGCCACTCAATCACCCCTCCACTTT.

The rearrangement links TRBV11-3 to TRBJ2-3, with D unresolved. Germline CDR1 SGHNT, CDR2 YENEEA. The CDR3 has 12 amino acids. The germline V and J ends were trimmed by 5 bases and 5 bases, with 8 bases remaining between them. CDR3 protein: CASSRRKDTQYF. The CDR3 coding sequence is TGTGCCAGCAGCCGCAGGAAAGATACGCAGTATTTT.

This clone was seen only a few times. The chain employs TRBV7-9 and TRBJ2-3, with TRBD2 as a possible D gene (6 bases). Germline V gene lookup returns CDR1 SEHNR and CDR2 FQNEAQ (reference sequence). Trimming took off 6 bases at V and 6 bases at J, with 13 bases between the two ends. The CDR3 extends over 13 amino acids. This chain's CDR3 is CASRDPGRDTQYF. The CDR3 DNA is TGTGCCAGCAGAGATCCGGGGAGGGATACGCAGTATTTT.

The rearrangement links TRBV7-6 to TRBJ2-1, with D tentatively TRBD2 (6 bases). CDR3 length: 18 residues. V was pared by 1 base and J by 4 bases, with 20 bases between. Germline V gene data show CDR1 as SGHVS and CDR2 as FNYEAQ. The CDR3 is CASSLEPQEGGWYNEQFF. CDR3 coding DNA: TGTGCCAGCAGCTTAGAGCCTCAGGAGGGTGGTTGGTACAATGAGCAGTTCTTC.